Reported below is one TCR beta chain. Authors' data handling: It was from reference gene primer amplification that nucleated cell counts were estimated. The protocol was immunoSEQ multiplex PCR, while the TCRdb copy is restricted to in-frame clones and leaves out a portion. V and J calls and clone size are copied from that table; D and trimming were computed from the DNA. The repertoire holds approximately 200,000 clones, with more than 60% as singletons. The entry originates in a study of blood T cell repertoires in COVID-19. Study overall: The United States, Italy and Spain were the sources of the acute and convalescent COVID-19 samples. T cells, B-cell-depleted T cells, or PBMCs supplied cDNA or gDNA.

The CDR3 length is 16 residues. CDR1 is LNHDA, CDR2 SQIVND, per germline (reference sequence). V was shortened by 6 bases and J by 4 bases, with 18 bases between the two germline ends. J is TRBJ2-2 and V is TRBV19; maybe TRBD1 (6 bases). Sequenced sample: peripheral blood. The sequence derives from a woman between 50 and 59 years old with acute or convalescent COVID-19. In DNA form, the CDR3 reads TGTGCCAGTAGCCGAAACAGGGCCGGAACCACCGGGGAGCTGTTTTTT. This encodes CASSRNRAGTTGELFF.